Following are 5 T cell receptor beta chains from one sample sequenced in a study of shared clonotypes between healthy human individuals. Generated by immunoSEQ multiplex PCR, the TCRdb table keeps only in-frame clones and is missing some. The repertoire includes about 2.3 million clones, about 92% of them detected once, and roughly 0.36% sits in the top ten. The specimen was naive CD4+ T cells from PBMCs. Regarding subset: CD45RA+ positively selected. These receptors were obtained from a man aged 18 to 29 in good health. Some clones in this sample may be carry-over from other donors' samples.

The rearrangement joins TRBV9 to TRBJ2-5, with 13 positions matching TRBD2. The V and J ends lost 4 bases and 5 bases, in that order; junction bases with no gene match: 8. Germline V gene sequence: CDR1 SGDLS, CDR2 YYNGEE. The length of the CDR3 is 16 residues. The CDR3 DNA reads TGTGCCAGCAGCTTAACTAGCGGGAGGGTGGGGGAGACCCAGTACTTC. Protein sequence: CASSLTSGRVGETQYF.

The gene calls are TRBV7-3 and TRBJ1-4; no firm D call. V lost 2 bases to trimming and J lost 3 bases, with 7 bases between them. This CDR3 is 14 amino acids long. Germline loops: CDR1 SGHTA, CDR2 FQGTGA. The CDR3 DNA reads TGTGCCAGCAGCTTAGGCGGGGCTAATGAAAAACTGTTTTTT. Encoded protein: CASSLGGANEKLFF.

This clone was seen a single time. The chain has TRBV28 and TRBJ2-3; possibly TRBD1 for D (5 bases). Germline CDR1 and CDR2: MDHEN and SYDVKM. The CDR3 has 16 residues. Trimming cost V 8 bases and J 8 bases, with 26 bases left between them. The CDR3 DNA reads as TGTGCCAGCGGCTTTACCCCCTCCCAGGGTCACGGTACGCAGTATTTT. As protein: CASGFTPSQGHGTQYF.

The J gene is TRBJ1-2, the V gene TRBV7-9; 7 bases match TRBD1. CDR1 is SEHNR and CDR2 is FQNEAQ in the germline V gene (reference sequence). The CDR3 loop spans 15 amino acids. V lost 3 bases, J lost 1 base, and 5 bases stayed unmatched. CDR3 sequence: CASSFEWDSNYGYTF. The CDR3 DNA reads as TGTGCCAGCAGCTTCGAATGGGACAGTAACTATGGCTACACCTTC.

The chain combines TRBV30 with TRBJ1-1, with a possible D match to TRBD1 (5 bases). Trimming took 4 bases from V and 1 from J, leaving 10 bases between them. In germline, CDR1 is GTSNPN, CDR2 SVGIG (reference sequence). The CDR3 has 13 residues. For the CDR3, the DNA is TGTGCCTGGACCCGGGGCAAGAACACTGAAGCTTTCTTT. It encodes CAWTRGKNTEAFF. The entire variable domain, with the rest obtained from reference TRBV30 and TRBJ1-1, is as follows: SQTIHQWPATLVQPVGSPLSLECTVEGTSNPNLYWYRQAAGRGLQLLFYSVGIGQISSEVPQNLSASRPQDRQFILSSKKLLLSDSGFYLCAWTRGKNTEAFFGQGTRLTVV.